This note documents a single TCR beta chain sequence. Antigen specificity is unknown. In eight separate reactions per sample, cDNA was generated. A 6-nucleotide sample barcode was carried by the UMIs, which template switching added. TCRdb re-called the 5' RACE reads and shows each CDR3 protein once, DNA omitted. The sample includes some 150,000 distinct CDR3 sequences. The source of the sample is a study of monozygotic twins with inflammatory bowel disease. Study results and limitations: The study supported no single strong signal or clonotype linked to IBD. Patient repertoires may carry noise from differing immunosuppressive treatments.

Germline V CDR1 and CDR2: LGHDT, YNNKEL (reference sequence). The CDR3 totals 15 residues. This TCR was recovered from a human donor with ulcerative colitis or Crohn's disease, or a healthy co-twin of an affected twin (not recorded which). Sequences were obtained from blood. The rearrangement links TRBV3-1 to TRBJ1-1; with no DNA, the TCRdb D assignment of TRBD1 cannot be verified. CDR3: CASSHLDGDNTEAFF.